The rows below give T cell receptor beta chains drawn from one sample of a study of T-cell reconstitution after alpha-beta-depleted transplantation in children. TCRdb re-called the PCR reads with MiXCR, one entry per CDR3 protein. The data hold around 490,000 distinct CDR3 sequences, with about an eighth observed a single time. Sample: PBMCs, mostly from graft donor cells, taken 180 days after TCRalphabeta/CD19-depleted stem cell transplant. The receptor set was obtained from a female patient aged 2-10 years who had a stem cell transplant for aplastic anemia, so the T cells may come from the graft donor. Both conserved end residues are part of each CDR3. The order of the fields is CDR3 length, V gene, J gene, clone size, D gene, CDR3 DNA, CDR3 protein. The D gene is left open where the match is weak. Expanded clones get a size class; other rows say once, few or many, or leave the size out.

>13|TRBV12-3/TRBV12-4|TRBJ2-6|few|-
TGTGCCAGCCACAGGACTGGGGCCAACGTCCTGACTTTC
CASHRTGANVLTF
>14|TRBV6-2/TRBV6-3|TRBJ2-5|few|-
TGTGCCAGCATTGAAACGGGAAGCCAAGAGACCCAGTACTTC
CASIETGSQETQYF
>13|TRBV12-3/TRBV12-4|TRBJ1-2|many|TRBD1
TGTGCCAGCAGTCCCGGGACAGTCTATGGCTACACCTTC
CASSPGTVYGYTF
>14|TRBV11-3|TRBJ1-6|-|-
TGTGCCAGCAGCTCCCGGGCCCAGAATTCACCCCTCCACTTT
CASSSRAQNSPLHF
>14|TRBV7-9|TRBJ2-3|few|-
TGTGCCAGCAGCCGACTAGTGATCGCAGATACGCAGTATTTT
CASSRLVIADTQYF
>14|TRBV5-1|TRBJ2-5|few|-
TGCGCCAGCAGCGTAACTGACATGAGGGAGACCCAGTACTTC
CASSVTDMRETQYF
>16|TRBV9|TRBJ2-1|-|TRBD2
TGTGCCAGCAGCGTAGGGGTAGGGCTAGCGGGAGCGGAGCAGTTCTTC
CASSVGVGLAGAEQFF
>14|TRBV19|TRBJ2-1|few|-
TGTGCCAGTAGCCCCACTGCTTGGCAGGATGAGCAGTTCTTC
CASSPTAWQDEQFF
>13|TRBV19|TRBJ2-1|few|TRBD2
TGTGCCAGTTCGGCGGGAGGCTACAATGAGCAGTTCTTC
CASSAGGYNEQFF
>13|TRBV7-3|TRBJ2-1|few|-
TGTGCCAGCAGCCCCGCAGGCATCAATGAGCAGTTCTTC
CASSPAGINEQFF
>15|TRBV19|TRBJ2-2|-|TRBD2
TGTGCCAGTAGGCCTAGCGGGAGAGGTACCGGGGAGCTGTTTTTT
CASRPSGRGTGELFF
>18|TRBV11-2|TRBJ2-2|many|TRBD2
TGTGCCAGCACCGCCGGACTAGCGGTTTTAGGGAGGACCGGGGAGCTGTTTTTT
CASTAGLAVLGRTGELFF
>15|TRBV12-3/TRBV12-4|TRBJ1-5|many|-
TGTGCCAGCAGTCTGAGGGTTAATAGCAATCAGCCCCAGCATTTT
CASSLRVNSNQPQHF
>16|TRBV4-3|TRBJ1-1|-|-
TGCGCCAGCAGCCAAGATCTGCTGGGGTTGAACACTGAAGCTTTCTTT
CASSQDLLGLNTEAFF
>14|TRBV7-2|TRBJ2-4|few|-
TGTGCCAGCAGCCCCGGGGGGCGGGAATACATTCAGTACTTC
CASSPGGREYIQYF
>12|TRBV5-1|TRBJ2-7|many|TRBD1
TGCGCCAGCAGCTTCCAGGGGGACGAGCAGTACTTC
CASSFQGDEQYF
>17|TRBV4-3|TRBJ1-1|-|TRBD1
TGCGCCAGCAGCCCTCAAGGGACAGGGAACATGAACACTGAAGCTTTCTTT
CASSPQGTGNMNTEAFF
>13|TRBV4-3|TRBJ2-1|few|TRBD2
TGCGCCAGCAGCCAACTGCGGGGGAATGAGCAGTTCTTC
CASSQLRGNEQFF
>15|TRBV7-3|TRBJ2-7|-|TRBD2
TGTGCCAGCAGCTTAAATGGCGGGAGGTTCTACGAGCAGTACTTC
CASSLNGGRFYEQYF
>11|TRBV29-1|TRBJ1-2|many|TRBD1
TGCAGCGTCGACAGGGGGAACGGCTACACCTTC
CSVDRGNGYTF